Listed here is a single T cell receptor beta chain. The CDR3 loop spans 14 amino acids. CDR1 is SGHTA and CDR2 is FQGNSA in the germline V gene. V trimming: 5 bases; J trimming: 4 bases; junction bases outside the gene matches: 4. The sample is drawn from a study of Ad26.COV2.S vaccination and SARS-CoV-2 variants. Study-level information: Intramuscular Ad26.COV2.S at 5x10^10 or 1x10^11 viral particles.

Sequenced by immunoSEQ multiplex PCR; TCRdb stores in-frame clones only, minus some. The data hold 300,000 to 400,000 clones, with 80% to 90% observed a single time. Treatment reported: roughly 19 received Ad26.COV2.S at low or high dose, single or two shots; 5 received placebo; per-sample allocation not given. All samples were drawn on day 63, counting from the first vaccine or placebo injection. Vaccination employed an Ad26 vector expressing the Wuhan-strain SARS-CoV-2 spike. The origin of this receptor is a person between 18 and 65 years old who received the Ad26.COV2.S COVID-19 vaccine or a placebo. The sequencing used peripheral blood, collected in a trial of Ad26.COV2.S vaccine versus placebo. J is TRBJ1-5 and V is TRBV7-2, with 8 positions matching TRBD1. For the CDR3, the DNA is TGTGCCAGCAGCCTTACAGGGGGGAATCAGCCCCAGCATTTT. Translation gives CASSLTGGNQPQHF.